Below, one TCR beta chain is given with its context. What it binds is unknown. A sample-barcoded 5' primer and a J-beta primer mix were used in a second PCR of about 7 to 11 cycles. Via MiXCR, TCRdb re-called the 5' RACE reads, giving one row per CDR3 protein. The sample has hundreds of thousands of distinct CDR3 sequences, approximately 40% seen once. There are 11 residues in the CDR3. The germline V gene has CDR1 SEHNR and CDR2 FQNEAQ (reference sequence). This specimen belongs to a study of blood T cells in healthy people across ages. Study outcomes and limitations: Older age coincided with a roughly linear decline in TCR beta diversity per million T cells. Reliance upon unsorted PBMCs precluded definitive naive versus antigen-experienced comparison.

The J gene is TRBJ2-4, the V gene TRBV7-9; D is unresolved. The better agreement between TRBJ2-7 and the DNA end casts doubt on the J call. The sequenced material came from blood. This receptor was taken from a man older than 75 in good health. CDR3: CASSDRSEQYF. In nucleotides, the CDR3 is TGTGCCAGCAGCGACCGGAGCGAGCAGTACTTC.